A selection of T cell receptor beta chains follows, all from one sample in a study of T cells in localized non-small cell lung cancer. Repertoires were generated with immunoSEQ multiplex PCR, while TCRdb's copy carries only in-frame clones and drops some. The sample contains some 53,000 clones, just over 85% of which appear only once. The sample consisted of peripheral blood, taken before any cancer treatment. The receptors originated from a male donor at least 60 years old with stage III squamous cell lung carcinoma. Each CDR3 is given with its conserved first and last residue. A D gene is named only where the DNA matches it firmly. Size values are once, few and many counts, or a class for expanded clones, and some rows have none.

TRBV7-6	-	once	TRBJ1-3	CASSLGPLGAGNTIYF	TGTGCCAGCAGCTTAGGACCCTTAGGGGCTGGAAACACCATATATTTT
TRBV20-1	-	-	TRBJ1-1	CSASYSEAFF	TGCAGTGCTAGTTACTCTGAAGCTTTCTTT
TRBV7-7	-	once	TRBJ2-1	CASSLRQVTEQFF	TGTGCCAGCAGCTTACGACAGGTGACTGAGCAGTTCTTC
TRBV4-1	TRBD1	-	TRBJ1-3	CASSQDPGGGNTIYF	TGCGCCAGCAGCCAAGATCCAGGGGGAGGAAACACCATATATTTT
TRBV30	-	few	TRBJ1-5	CAWNTGLKQPQHF	TGTGCCTGGAATACAGGTCTCAAGCAGCCCCAGCATTTT
TRBV19	-	-	TRBJ1-1	CASTLGNTEAFF	TGTGCCAGTACGCTGGGGAACACTGAAGCTTTCTTT
TRBV27	-	-	TRBJ2-7	CASSLGGGPYEQYF	TGTGCCAGCAGTCTAGGGGGAGGGCCGTACGAGCAGTACTTC
TRBV2	-	-	TRBJ1-5	CASSESGQQPQHF	TGTGCCAGCAGTGAATCGGGTCAGCAGCCCCAGCATTTT
TRBV6-6	TRBD1	-	TRBJ2-6	CASSYSDRVEANVLTF	TGTGCCAGCAGTTACTCAGACAGGGTGGAAGCCAACGTCCTGACTTTC
TRBV7-9	-	-	TRBJ1-2	CASSGTGKGYGYTF	TGTGCCAGCAGTGGTACAGGGAAGGGGTATGGCTACACCTTC
TRBV6-5	TRBD2	-	TRBJ2-1	CASSWTSGRTEQFF	TGTGCCAGCAGTTGGACTAGCGGGAGGACTGAGCAGTTCTTC
TRBV5-1	-	-	TRBJ2-3	CASSLEGRTDTQYF	TGCGCCAGCAGCTTGGAGGGACGCACAGATACGCAGTATTTT
TRBV7-2	-	once	TRBJ2-2	CASSSGPGTGELFF	TGTGCCAGCAGCTCCGGGCCGGGGACCGGGGAGCTGTTTTTT
TRBV4-3	TRBD2	-	TRBJ2-3	CASSRASGGVSTDTQYF	TGCGCCAGCAGTAGGGCTAGCGGGGGGGTTAGCACAGATACGCAGTATTTT
TRBV15	TRBD1	-	TRBJ2-2	CATSLGQGNTGELFF	TGTGCCACCAGCCTGGGACAGGGAAACACCGGGGAGCTGTTTTTT
TRBV11-2	-	-	TRBJ2-3	CASSLAGDTQYF	TGTGCCAGCAGCCTCGCCGGAGATACGCAGTATTTT
TRBV5-1	TRBD1	once	TRBJ2-3	CASSLASGGRLTDTQYF	TGCGCCAGCAGCTTGGCGTCAGGGGGACGTTTAACGGATACGCAGTATTTT
TRBV10-3	TRBD2	-	TRBJ2-7	CAISEGLASYEQYF	TGTGCCATCAGTGAGGGACTAGCATCCTACGAGCAGTACTTC
TRBV6-5	-	-	TRBJ1-2	CASSHTVRDGYTF	TGTGCCAGCAGTCACACAGTAAGGGATGGCTACACCTTC
TRBV5-6	-	-	TRBJ1-1	CASSLEGSMNTEAFF	TGTGCCAGCAGCTTGGAGGGTTCGATGAACACTGAAGCTTTCTTT
TRBV7-2	-	-	TRBJ2-7	CASSGTGSYEQYF	TGTGCCAGCTCCGGGACGGGGTCCTACGAGCAGTACTTC
TRBV5-1	-	-	TRBJ2-5	CASSLGAMQAETQYF	TGCGCCAGCAGCTTGGGAGCTATGCAGGCGGAGACCCAGTACTTC
TRBV5-6	-	-	TRBJ1-1	CASSPVTMEYTEAFF	TGTGCCAGCAGCCCGGTCACTATGGAGTACACTGAAGCTTTCTTT
TRBV19	-	-	TRBJ2-5	CASSIRNIQETQYF	TGTGCCAGTAGTATTCGGAACATACAAGAGACCCAGTACTTC
TRBV5-4	-	-	TRBJ2-5	CASSLRAGTERSETQYF	TGTGCCAGCAGCTTACGCGCCGGGACGGAGCGGTCGGAGACCCAGTACTTC
TRBV6-5	-	-	TRBJ2-3	CASTQGRTSTDTQYF	TGTGCCAGCACTCAAGGGCGGACTAGCACAGATACGCAGTATTTT
TRBV6-5	TRBD1	few	TRBJ2-2	CASSYWTGGGGELFF	TGTGCCAGCAGTTACTGGACAGGGGGCGGCGGGGAGCTGTTTTTT
TRBV19	-	-	TRBJ2-7	CASGPDQNYEQYF	TGTGCCAGCGGACCAGACCAGAACTACGAGCAGTACTTC
TRBV19	-	-	TRBJ1-2	CASSSMLLVPYDYTF	TGTGCCAGTAGTTCGATGCTCCTCGTTCCCTATGACTACACCTTC
TRBV18	TRBD2	-	TRBJ2-1	CASSPEPGGNEQFF	TGTGCCAGCTCACCAGAACCGGGAGGGAATGAGCAGTTCTTC
TRBV27	-	-	TRBJ2-4	CASSSVGGVAKNIQYF	TGTGCCAGCAGTTCAGTGGGGGGTGTAGCCAAAAACATTCAGTACTTC
TRBV29-1	-	few	TRBJ1-1	CSFWRGSGTEAFF	TGCAGCTTCTGGAGAGGATCAGGCACTGAAGCTTTCTTT
TRBV2	-	-	TRBJ1-6	CASRGVRGSSYNSPLHF	TGTGCCAGCAGAGGAGTCAGGGGCAGCTCCTATAATTCACCCCTCCACTTT
TRBV6-1	-	-	TRBJ1-1	CASSPRTGNTEAFF	TGTGCCAGCAGCCCTCGGACGGGCAACACTGAAGCTTTCTTT
TRBV19	-	-	TRBJ1-5	CATTEGSAQPQHF	TGTGCCACCACGGAGGGGAGTGCTCAGCCCCAGCATTTT
TRBV7-2	-	-	TRBJ2-2	CASSSGLTTGELFF	TGTGCCAGCAGCAGTGGACTTACCACCGGGGAGCTGTTTTTT
TRBV11-3	TRBD2	once	TRBJ2-3	CASSESGGTDTQYF	TGTGCCAGCAGCGAGAGCGGGGGCACAGATACGCAGTATTTT
TRBV5-1	-	-	TRBJ2-5	CASSSLYGKETQYF	TGCGCCAGCAGCTCTTTATACGGTAAAGAGACCCAGTACTTC
TRBV11-3	-	-	TRBJ1-1	CASSSRGSDTEAFF	TGTGCCAGCAGCTCCCGCGGGTCAGACACTGAAGCTTTCTTT
TRBV6-6	TRBD2	once	TRBJ2-5	CASIPAGGSQTQYF	TGTGCCAGCATCCCAGCGGGAGGGTCACAGACCCAGTACTTC
TRBV10-2	TRBD2	few	TRBJ2-1	CASNARGGEQFF	TGCGCCAGCAACGCTCGCGGGGGGGAGCAGTTCTTC
TRBV18	TRBD2	-	TRBJ2-3	CASSQTSGSDTQYF	TGTGCCAGCTCACAGACTAGCGGGAGCGATACGCAGTATTTT
TRBV6-1	-	-	TRBJ2-7	CASRTGLYYEQYF	TGTGCCAGCAGAACCGGGCTATACTACGAGCAGTACTTC
TRBV14	-	-	TRBJ1-6	CASSQESRRSPLHF	TGTGCCAGCAGCCAAGAAAGTAGAAGATCACCCCTCCACTTT
TRBV4-3	-	once	TRBJ2-1	CASSQDPRDGEQFF	TGCGCCAGCAGCCAAGATCCCAGGGACGGTGAGCAGTTCTTC
TRBV7-3	-	few	TRBJ2-1	CASSLSGASYNEQFF	TGTGCCAGCAGCTTAAGCGGGGCCTCCTACAATGAGCAGTTCTTC
TRBV7-8	TRBD1	-	TRBJ1-2	CASSQGGVSGYTF	TGTGCCAGCAGCCAGGGGGGGGTTTCCGGCTACACCTTC
TRBV20-1	-	-	TRBJ1-6	CSATNNSPLHF	TGCAGTGCCACGAACAATTCACCCCTCCACTTT
TRBV7-6	TRBD1	-	TRBJ1-1	CASSPVRTGGPEAFF	TGTGCCAGCAGCCCAGTCCGGACAGGGGGTCCTGAAGCTTTCTTT
TRBV30	-	few	TRBJ1-1	CAWNPTGNTEAFF	TGTGCCTGGAACCCCACGGGGAACACTGAAGCTTTCTTT
TRBV5-1	-	-	TRBJ2-1	CASSLGEDEQFF	TGCGCCAGCTCCCTTGGAGAGGATGAGCAGTTCTTC